Included here is one T cell receptor beta chain sequence, with context. This sample stems from a study of blood T cell repertoires in COVID-19. Across the study: Samples came from the United States, Italy and Spain, spanning acute and convalescent COVID-19. T cells, B-cell-depleted T cells, or PBMCs supplied cDNA or gDNA.

This CDR3 is built from 15 residues. The V end was cut by 3 bases, the J end by 2 bases, with 11 bases between. Germline V CDR1 and CDR2: MNHEY, SMNVEV (reference sequence). Authors' data handling: Estimation of nucleated cell counts was performed using reference gene primer amplification. Measured with immunoSEQ multiplex PCR; TCRdb has only the in-frame clones, and not every one. The V and J calls and clone size were taken over from that table, and D and trimming were inferred from the DNA. This repertoire shows 55,000 to 60,000 clones, 75% to 80% found once; its top ten account for less than 25%. The receptor's source is a man aged 50 or older with active or convalescent COVID-19. The sequenced material came from peripheral blood. The V and J genes are TRBV27 and TRBJ2-1, with D perhaps TRBD2 (6 bases). The CDR3 is CASSLGGFPYNEQFF. In DNA form, the CDR3 reads TGTGCCAGCAGTTTGGGGGGTTTTCCCTACAATGAGCAGTTCTTC.